A single sample gave rise to the 32 T cell receptor beta chains below, sequenced in a study of T cell responses to AZD1222 COVID-19 vaccine. Assay: immunoSEQ multiplex PCR; the TCRdb copy retains only in-frame clones and omits some. The sample contains 100,000 to 150,000 clones, 86% of which appear only once. The source was peripheral blood, collected on day 0 of AZD1222 vaccination. Receptor source: an adult in good health.

The chain uses TRBV19 and TRBJ1-6; possible D gene TRBD1, 5 bases. CDR3 length: 16 amino acids. CDR1 and CDR2 (germline): LNHDA, SQIVND (reference sequence). Deletions cut 1 base from V and 8 bases from J, with 15 bases between. CDR3: CASSIGRGPRDSPLHF. The DNA for the CDR3 is TGTGCCAGTAGTATAGGAAGGGGTCCCAGAGATTCACCCCTCCACTTT. Full variable domain (remainder filled in from reference TRBV19 and TRBJ1-6): DGGITQSPKYLFRKEGQNVTLSCEQNLNHDAMYWYRQDPGQGLRLIYYSQIVNDFQKGDIAEGYSVSREKKESFPLTVTSAQKNPTAFYLCASSIGRGPRDSPLHFGNGTRLTVT.

This chain connects TRBV3-1 (or the pseudogene TRBV3-2) to TRBJ2-1; D could derive from TRBD1 or TRBD2 (5 bases each). The CDR3 spans 12 residues. Germline V gene data show CDR1 as LGHDT and CDR2 as YNNKEL (reference sequence). V was shortened by 1 base and J by 16 bases, with 14 bases between the two germline ends. The CDR3 DNA reads as TGTGCCAGCAGCCAAGGAGAGGGGAACCTCTTCTTC. Residues: CASSQGEGNLFF.

This chain connects TRBV28 to TRBJ2-7; 10 bases align to TRBD1. Germline CDR1 reads MDHEN; CDR2 reads SYDVKM. Trimming removed 6 bases from V and 2 bases from J; junction bases left unmatched: 4. This CDR3 region has 14 residues. CDR3 protein: CASSRTGGTYEQYF. CDR3 nucleotides: TGTGCCAGCAGCAGGACAGGGGGTACCTACGAGCAGTACTTC.

This sequence joins TRBV5-6 and TRBJ1-1; no definite D call. There are 13 residues in the CDR3. V dropped 0 bases and J dropped 6 bases, with 9 bases sitting between them. CDR1 is SGHDT, CDR2 YYEEEE, per germline. This CDR3 is CASSLGGSAEAFF. Here the CDR3 DNA reads TGTGCCAGCAGCTTGGGAGGGTCTGCTGAAGCTTTCTTT.

The gene calls are TRBV6-5 and TRBJ1-3; the match to TRBD1 covers 7 bases. This CDR3 has 14 residues. In germline, CDR1 is MNHEY, CDR2 SVGAGI. With V trimmed by 5 bases and J by 2 bases, 3 bases remained unmatched. CDR3 protein: CASSRQGTGNTIYF. In DNA form, the CDR3 reads TGTGCCAGCAGTCGACAGGGAACTGGAAACACCATATATTTT.

The chain combines TRBV27 with TRBJ2-3, with 8 nucleotides matching TRBD2. This CDR3 has 12 residues. Germline V gene sequence: CDR1 MNHEY, CDR2 SMNVEV (reference sequence). The V gene end was trimmed by 8 bases and the J gene end by 9 bases; junction bases not matched to a gene: 7. The DNA of the CDR3 is TGTGCCAGCCGAGCGGGGGCGAGCACGCAGTATTTT. Protein: CASRAGASTQYF.

V gene TRBV28 combines with J gene TRBJ2-3, with TRBD2 matching 9 bases. The CDR3 covers 16 residues. CDR1 is MDHEN and CDR2 is SYDVKM in the germline V gene. The V gene end was trimmed by 4 bases and the J gene end by 2 bases; junction bases not matched to a gene: 7. CDR3 sequence (DNA): TGTGCCAGCAGTTCAAAAGCGGGGGGCTTCACAGATACGCAGTATTTT. Translating gives CASSSKAGGFTDTQYF.

The rearrangement joins TRBV21-1 to TRBJ2-1; the table's D call, TRBD2, has no DNA check behind it. TRBV21-1 is reported as a pseudogene. The CDR3 has 13 amino acids. The CDR3 DNA follows: TGTGCCAGCAGTTGGGAGGGGATTAATGAGCAGTTCTTC. Translation gives CASSWEGINEQFF.

The chain couples TRBV3-1 (or the pseudogene TRBV3-2) to TRBJ2-7; TRBD1 agrees at 7 bases. Germline values: CDR1 LGHDT, CDR2 YNNKEL (reference sequence). V dropped 4 bases and J dropped 7; count of bases not matched to a gene: 13. The CDR3 has 15 residues. The CDR3 loop reads CASSRRQGSFREQYF. The CDR3 DNA is TGTGCCAGCAGCCGTCGACAGGGATCCTTTAGGGAGCAGTACTTC.

This CDR3 reads CASSFRTANSGNTIYF. In nucleotides, the CDR3 is TGTGCCAGCAGTTTTCGGACAGCGAATTCTGGAAACACCATATATTTT. This sequence joins TRBV6-6 and TRBJ1-3, with a weak D call TRBD1 (6 bases). Germline loops: CDR1 MNHNY, CDR2 SVGAGI (reference sequence). V was shortened by 4 bases and J by 1 base, with 14 bases between the two germline ends. The CDR3 spans 16 residues.

The chain uses TRBV4-3 and TRBJ1-2; D may be TRBD1 (5 bases). Germline lookup yields CDR1 LGHNA and CDR2 YSLEER. V shed 3 bases and J shed 4 bases, with 18 bases lying between them. The CDR3 is made up of 16 amino acids. As DNA, the CDR3 is TGCGCCAGCAGCCATGATCGGGGGGGGATCGGCTATGGCTACACCTTC. This gives the protein CASSHDRGGIGYGYTF.

The chain combines TRBV10-3 with TRBJ1-2; TRBD1 is a possible D gene (5 bases). V dropped 6 bases and J dropped 1 base, with 12 bases sitting between them. The germline gives CDR1 ENHRY, CDR2 SYGVKD. This CDR3 is built from 14 residues. CDR3 DNA sequence: TGTGCCATCAGAGCCGGGACGGATAACTATGGCTACACCTTC. Its translation is CAIRAGTDNYGYTF.

The chain joins TRBV27 to TRBJ1-5; D is ambiguous. CDR1 and CDR2 from the germline V gene are MNHEY and SMNVEV (reference sequence). The CDR3 contains 13 residues. The V gene lost 6 bases and the J gene lost 2 bases, with 8 bases spanning the gap. The CDR3 nucleotides are TGTGCCAGCAGCTACTACGGCAATCAGCCCCAGCATTTT. Amino acids: CASSYYGNQPQHF.

This chain joins TRBV5-1 and TRBJ2-7; 7 bases fit TRBD1. The CDR3 totals 13 residues. Trimming removed 4 bases from V and 6 bases from J; junction bases left unmatched: 7. Germline values: CDR1 SGHRS, CDR2 YFSETQ. The CDR3 is CASSHPTGAEQYF. Written as DNA, the CDR3 is TGCGCCAGCAGCCATCCTACAGGGGCCGAGCAGTACTTC.

The genes are TRBV2 and TRBJ2-7, with D possibly matching TRBD1 (6 bases). Germline CDR1 and CDR2: SNHLY and FYNNEI. With 6 bases removed from V and 3 bases from J, the gap between germline ends came to 9 bases. There are 12 residues in the CDR3. The DNA of the CDR3 is TGTGCCAGCAGCCGACAGGTCTACGAGCAGTACTTC. Its protein product is CASSRQVYEQYF.

The chain couples TRBV7-9 to TRBJ2-7; no clear D. The CDR3 extends over 12 amino acids. The V and J ends lost 2 bases and 5 bases respectively, with 7 bases between them. The V gene's germline CDR1 is SEHNR and CDR2 FQNEAQ (reference sequence). The CDR3 reads CASSLSGHEQYF. The CDR3 coding sequence is TGTGCCAGCAGCTTATCCGGGCACGAGCAGTACTTC. The full variable domain, rest sourced from reference TRBV7-9 and TRBJ2-7, is DTGVSQNPRHKITKRGQNVTFRCDPISEHNRLYWYRQTLGQGPEFLTYFQNEAQLEKSRLLSDRFSAERPKGSFSTLEIQRTEQGDSAMYLCASSLSGHEQYFGPGTRLTVT.

This chain joins TRBV6-6 and TRBJ2-2, with a weak D call TRBD2 (5 bases). CDR1 MNHNY and CDR2 SVGAGI come from the germline V gene (reference sequence). V gave up 2 bases and J gave up 3 bases, with 7 bases separating them. The CDR3 covers 14 residues. The CDR3 region is CASSYEGDTGELFF. The CDR3 coding sequence is TGTGCCAGCAGTTACGAGGGTGACACCGGGGAGCTGTTTTTT.

This clone was found once. The chain is built from TRBV6-2 or TRBV6-3 and TRBJ2-2; 9 nucleotides line up with TRBD2. Germline CDR1 and CDR2: MNHEY and SVGEGT. The CDR3 runs 17 residues. V dropped 2 bases and J dropped 5; count of bases not matched to a gene: 9. The CDR3 coding sequence is TGTGCCAGCAGTTACCCTCGCGGGGGGGCAGATACCGGGGAGCTGTTTTTT. It translates to CASSYPRGGADTGELFF.

The V gene is TRBV28, the J gene TRBJ1-2; a weak D match, TRBD1 (6 bases). This CDR3 has 15 amino acids. CDR1 is MDHEN and CDR2 is SYDVKM in the germline V gene. Trimming removed 6 bases at V and 4 bases at J, with 18 bases between. The CDR3 here is CASSSLRQAFYGYTF. The CDR3 nucleotides read TGTGCCAGCAGCTCACTACGACAGGCCTTCTATGGCTACACCTTC.

In this sample, this clone turned up once. The chain employs TRBV14 and TRBJ2-5; TRBD2 matches at 11 bases. Germline V gives CDR1 SGHDN, CDR2 FVKESK. Trimming removed 0 bases from V and 7 bases from J; junction bases left unmatched: 16. The CDR3 is 19 amino acids. The CDR3 region has the DNA TGTGCCAGCAGCCAAGAAGGGCCTAGCGGGGGGACTAGGAAGAGGACCCAGTACTTC. This sequence encodes CASSQEGPSGGTRKRTQYF.

The V and J genes are TRBV5-4 and TRBJ2-7; D is unresolved. Germline assignment: CDR1 SGHNT and CDR2 YYREEE (reference sequence). There are 11 residues in the CDR3. The V end lost 3 bases, the J end lost 4 bases, and 5 bases lay between the germline ends. The CDR3 reads CASSSRYEQYF. The CDR3 DNA is TGTGCCAGCAGCTCCCGGTACGAGCAGTACTTC.

The chain employs TRBV29-1 and TRBJ2-1, with D tentatively TRBD1 (6 bases). V gave up 5 bases and J gave up 4 bases, with 12 bases separating them. This CDR3 is built from 13 residues. Germline CDR1 reads SQVTM; CDR2 reads ANQGSEA. Here the CDR3 reads CSVRDTGYNEQFF. The CDR3 nucleotides are TGCAGCGTTCGGGACACCGGATACAATGAGCAGTTCTTC.

The chain carries TRBV10-3 and TRBJ1-1; 9 bases agree with TRBD1. In germline, CDR1 is ENHRY, CDR2 SYGVKD. The length of the CDR3 is 14 residues. Trimming at V came to 6 bases and at J to 2 bases, leaving 4 bases not matched to a gene. The CDR3 spells CAIRRTGVNTEAFF. The CDR3 nucleotides read TGTGCCATCAGGAGGACAGGGGTTAACACTGAAGCTTTCTTT.

Concerning this clone itself: Different DNA sequences within this sample yield the same CDR3. This chain connects TRBV4-1 to TRBJ2-7, with D tentatively TRBD2 (6 bases). Between the trimmed V and J ends, which lost 3 bases and 2 bases, there was a span of 11 bases. The germline V gene has CDR1 MGHRA and CDR2 YSYEKL. The CDR3 contains 14 residues. This CDR3 is CASSQGLAPYEQYF. CDR3 DNA: TGCGCCAGCAGCCAGGGACTGGCACCCTACGAGCAGTACTTC.

This clone has only a few counts. The CDR3 protein is CASSLTGPRSSYEQYF. The CDR3 DNA sequence: TGTGCCAGCAGCCTGACAGGGCCCCGCTCCTCCTACGAGCAGTACTTC. The chain employs TRBV28 and TRBJ2-7, with 7 bases aligning to TRBD1. Trimming cost V 6 bases and J 0 bases; bases outside gene matches: 11. Per the germline V gene, CDR1 is MDHEN and CDR2 is SYDVKM. The CDR3 has 16 residues.

V usage is TRBV2 and J usage is TRBJ2-6; D is possibly TRBD1 or TRBD2 (5 bases each). With 6 bases removed from V and 2 bases from J, the gap between germline ends came to 14 bases. Germline CDR1 is SNHLY and CDR2 is FYNNEI. The CDR3 extends over 16 amino acids. The CDR3 region is CASRAERGPGANVLTF. The DNA of the CDR3 is TGTGCCAGCAGGGCCGAGAGGGGTCCTGGGGCCAACGTCCTGACTTTC.

This clone was seen a single time. The chain is built from TRBV6-2 or TRBV6-3 and TRBJ2-1; the D is unclear. This CDR3 region has 11 residues. The germline V gene encodes CDR1 MNHEY and CDR2 SVGEGT. Deletions cut 3 bases from V and 7 bases from J, with 4 bases between. The CDR3 DNA is TGTGCCAGCAGTTATCGGAATGAGCAGTTCTTC. Its protein product is CASSYRNEQFF.

This clone was observed a single time. The chain combines TRBV2 with TRBJ2-1, with 9 bases fitting TRBD2. V trimming: 7 bases; J trimming: 6 bases; junction bases outside the gene matches: 7. The CDR3 totals 14 residues. Per the germline V gene, CDR1 is SNHLY and CDR2 is FYNNEI. This CDR3 reads CASMRRGGRNEQFF. The DNA for the CDR3 is TGTGCCAGCATGCGGCGGGGGGGCCGCAATGAGCAGTTCTTC.

This sequence joins TRBV11-2 and TRBJ1-1, with D unclear. CDR3 length: 15 residues. Trimming left V 3 bases short and J 4 bases short, with 15 bases between. Germline-derived CDR1 and CDR2 are SGHAT and FQNNGV. This chain's CDR3 is CASSFLSGRGTEAFF. In DNA, the CDR3 is TGTGCCAGCAGCTTCCTCTCAGGTCGAGGCACTGAAGCTTTCTTT.

This clone was seen a handful of times. The V call is TRBV19, the J call TRBJ2-7; TRBD1 aligns across 8 bases. The CDR3 is made up of 15 amino acids. The V gene's germline CDR1 is LNHDA and CDR2 SQIVND (reference sequence). The ends lost 5 bases at V and 4 bases at J; junction bases unmatched: 10. This CDR3 reads CASSWRSDRAYEQYF. CDR3 DNA: TGTGCCAGTAGTTGGAGATCGGACAGGGCATACGAGCAGTACTTC. The full variable domain, completed using reference TRBV19 and TRBJ2-7, is DGGITQSPKYLFRKEGQNVTLSCEQNLNHDAMYWYRQDPGQGLRLIYYSQIVNDFQKGDIAEGYSVSREKKESFPLTVTSAQKNPTAFYLCASSWRSDRAYEQYFGPGTRLTVT.

The V gene is TRBV7-2, the J gene TRBJ1-5; 8 bases map to TRBD1. This CDR3 comprises 16 residues. Germline-derived CDR1 and CDR2 are SGHTA and FQGNSA. V was pared by 3 bases and J by 5 bases, with 9 bases of the junction left unmatched. CDR3 in amino acids: CASSFVVGQAHQPQHF. Written as DNA, the CDR3 is TGTGCCAGCAGCTTTGTTGTGGGACAGGCGCATCAGCCCCAGCATTTT.

This clone appeared a single time. A read error may produce the germline difference seen at one junction end. This rearrangement joins TRBV20-1 to TRBJ1-3; D gene ambiguous. This CDR3 is built from 10 residues. In germline, CDR1 is DFQATT, CDR2 SNEGSKA (reference sequence). CDR3: CSAYGDTIYF. The CDR3, as DNA: TGCAGTGCTTATGGAGACACCATATATTTT.